This T cell receptor (beta chain) originates from a study of Graves' ophthalmopathy and Graves' hyperthyroidism (dated by TCRdb to the late 2010s). About the study as a whole: Peripheral blood samples were taken at the time of initial diagnosis, before any treatment was given. A discovery set of 100 patients (around 44 ophthalmopathy, about 58 stable hyperthyroidism) was enrolled to explore V-J signatures distinguishing ophthalmopathy from hyperthyroidism. After sampling, hyperthyroidism patients received methimazole starting at 30 mg daily, and ophthalmopathy patients received high-dose intravenous methylprednisolone. The independent validation cohort included about 20 hyperthyroidism patients plus 17 patients who later progressed from hyperthyroidism to ophthalmopathy. In total, 135 blood samples were TCR-sequenced: roughly 45 ophthalmopathy, approximately 80 hyperthyroidism and some 17 hyperthyroidism-to-ophthalmopathy patients. T-cell repertoires of thyroid tissue and blood were compared in about 6 hyperthyroidism patients. The study used TCR beta repertoire signatures to distinguish Graves' ophthalmopathy from Graves' hyperthyroidism and to predict progression to ophthalmopathy. Overall study outcomes, separate from this receptor: Ophthalmopathy was separated from stable hyperthyroidism by the 13-signature model with roughly 88% sensitivity and around 81% specificity in cross-validation and with 80%/75% in the test set. In validation, the model predicted ophthalmopathy progression with 55% to 71% sensitivity and 72.22% specificity; some 13 predicted patients were CT-confirmed with GO in a median of around 6 months. No statistical method was used to predetermine the sample size, and group allocation was not hidden from the investigators. Most expanded thyroid clonotypes with a frequency above 0.001 also appeared in blood, which suggests that blood repertoires may reflect the immune response in the thyroid.

This clonotype was picked up many times. The specificity of this receptor is unknown. The input lacks base qualities; no much larger clone sits a single base away. Ophthalmopathy patients were characterized by moderately to severely active disease, a Clinical Activity Score of at least 3, a NOSPECS grade of at least 4, and a disease duration under 3 months. Anyone with other autoimmune diseases, uncontrolled infections, pregnancy or lactation was excluded from the study. Clinical symptoms, serum thyroxine, TRAb, thyroid ultrasound and orbital computed tomography formed the basis of the diagnosis. Using Ficoll-Paque density gradient centrifugation, PBMCs were isolated from about 9.2 ml of fresh peripheral blood. Total RNA was extracted with Trizol reagent and quality-checked on an Agilent 2100 Bioanalyzer. TCR beta CDR3 regions were amplified from RNA transcripts for repertoire sequencing. The first round was an RT-PCR using HTBI primers with the Qiagen OneStep RT-PCR kit, and this first round was followed by a second-round multiplex PCR, then size selection and purification. Sequencing of the libraries was carried out on an Illumina HiSeq2000 in paired-end mode with 100 bp reads. On the authors' methods: Reads were processed with SOAPnuke, discarding reads with adapters, uncalled bases, mean Phred below 15, or no exact constant-primer or identifier match. High-quality paired reads were merged with COPE v1.2.5. Each unique nucleotide sequence was defined as a clonotype, and clonotypes were aligned to IMGT TRB V, D and J references with MiTCR v1.1. Only V-J combinations with frequency above 0.0001 were analysed, covering 98% to 99.2% of repertoires. For each V-J combination, a TCR clonal expansion and chaos score was defined as the ratio of F50 clonal expansion to chaos observed in the TCRdist matrix. Welch's t-statistics and random forest were used to narrow the features down to around twelve V-J combinations, which were then fed into a naive Bayes classifier. Thyroid-blood repertoire similarity was quantified with the Morisita-Horn index. The public reads were run again by TCRdb, first through fastp at Q25 and then through MiXCR, and only productive beta chains were kept. Identical CDR3 proteins give one entry, which carries the most common genes and DNA. In this record, the V and J calls reflect TCRdb's handling and not the investigators' own analysis. The sample records almost 750,000 distinct CDR3 sequences, approximately 40% of which are singletons. The ten largest clones represent around 40% of the sample.

This clonotype was sampled from an adult man with Graves' ophthalmopathy. Sequencing was done on a sample of peripheral blood.

DNA sequence: TGTGCCAGCAGACCGGGACTCGAAGACCAAGAGACCCAGTACTTC. It codes for CASRPGLEDQETQYF. The receptor chain draws on TRBV6-5 and TRBJ2-5, with TRBD2 perhaps the D gene, on 6 matching bases. CDR1 is given as MNHEY and CDR2 as SVGAGI, both from the germline V gene. The CDR3 contains 15 residues, cysteine and phenylalanine counted. Here the CDR3 DNA is all that survives: 45 bases in frame from base 1. V drops 6 bases and J drops 0 bases, leaving 14 bases in between.